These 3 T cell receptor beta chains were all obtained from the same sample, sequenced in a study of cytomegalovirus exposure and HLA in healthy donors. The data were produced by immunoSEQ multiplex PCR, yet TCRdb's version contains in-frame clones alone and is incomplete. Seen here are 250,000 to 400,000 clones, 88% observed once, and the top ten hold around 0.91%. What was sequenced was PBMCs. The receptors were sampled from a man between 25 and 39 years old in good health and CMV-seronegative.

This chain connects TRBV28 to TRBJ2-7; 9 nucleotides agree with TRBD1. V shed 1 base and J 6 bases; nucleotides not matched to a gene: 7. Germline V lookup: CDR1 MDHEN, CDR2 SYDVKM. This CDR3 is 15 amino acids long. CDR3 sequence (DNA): TGTGCCAGCAGTTTATCCGGGACAGGGCCCGGCGAGCAGTACTTC. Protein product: CASSLSGTGPGEQYF.

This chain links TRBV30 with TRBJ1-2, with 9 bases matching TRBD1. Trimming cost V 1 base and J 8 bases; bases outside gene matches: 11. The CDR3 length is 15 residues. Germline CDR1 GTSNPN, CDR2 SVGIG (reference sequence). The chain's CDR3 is CAWSGRQGVIGGYTF. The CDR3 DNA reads TGTGCCTGGAGTGGTCGACAGGGGGTAATAGGCGGCTACACCTTC.

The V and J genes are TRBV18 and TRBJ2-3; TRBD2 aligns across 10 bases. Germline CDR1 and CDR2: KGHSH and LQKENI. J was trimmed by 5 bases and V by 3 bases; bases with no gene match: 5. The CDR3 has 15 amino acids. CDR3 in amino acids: CASSPLAGALDTQYF. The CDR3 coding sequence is TGTGCCAGCTCACCTCTAGCGGGGGCCTTAGATACGCAGTATTTT. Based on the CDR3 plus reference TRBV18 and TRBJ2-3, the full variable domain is NAGVMQNPRHLVRRRGQEARLRCSPMKGHSHVYWYRQLPEEGLKFMVYLQKENIIDESGMPKERFSAEFPKEGPSILRIQQVVRGDSAAYFCASSPLAGALDTQYFGPGTRLTVL.